Following are 12 T cell receptor beta chains from one sample sequenced in a study of human T cells and chemical hapten exposure. Via MiXCR, TCRdb re-called the RACE reads, giving one row per CDR3 protein. There are over 300,000 distinct CDR3 sequences in the sample; roughly 5% occur only once, and just over 2.5% lies in the top ten. The time point: pre-sensitization, week 0. Treatment indicated: therapeutic diphenylcyclopropenone sensitization with weekly scalp DPC. The input for sequencing was whole blood, taken in connection with sensitization to the hapten diphenylcyclopropenone (DPC). Every receptor here comes from a woman aged 45-60 years with alopecia areata. Some clones in this sample may be carry-over from other donors' samples.

This clonotype has at least ten counts. V and J are TRBV5-1 and TRBJ1-1; D gene ambiguous. CDR3 size: 15 residues. Trimming shortened V by 0 bases and J by 5 bases, and 14 bases separated the two germline ends. CDR1 SGHRS and CDR2 YFSETQ come from the germline V gene. The CDR3 region is CASSLDHTGGTEAFF. For the CDR3, the DNA is TGCGCCAGCAGCTTGGACCACACGGGAGGGACTGAAGCTTTCTTT.

This clonotype was counted many times. The CDR3 loop is CASLVGDTQYF. The CDR3 nucleotides read TGTGCCAGCCTAGTGGGGGATACGCAGTATTTT. The chain joins TRBV7-9 to TRBJ2-3, with D uncertain. V lost 8 bases and J lost 6, with 9 bases in between. The CDR3 runs to 11 residues. Per the germline V gene, CDR1 is SEHNR and CDR2 is FQNEAQ (reference sequence).

V gene TRBV7-9 combines with J gene TRBJ2-1, with TRBD2 matching over 8 bases. Germline lookup yields CDR1 SEHNR and CDR2 FQNEAQ (reference sequence). This CDR3 is built from 14 residues. The trim removed 5 bases at V and 4 bases at J, leaving 4 bases unmatched. The CDR3 DNA is TGTGCCAGCAGCAATTTAGCGGGGTACAATGAGCAGTTCTTC. Its translation is CASSNLAGYNEQFF.

The table lists this clonotype with a few counts. This chain links TRBV2 with TRBJ2-3; 15 bases fit TRBD2. Per germline, CDR1 SNHLY and CDR2 FYNNEI. V dropped 6 bases and J dropped 11; count of bases not matched to a gene: 6. The CDR3 consists of 14 residues. The CDR3: CASREGTSGGQQYF. CDR3 bases: TGTGCCAGCAGAGAGGGGACTAGCGGGGGGCAGCAGTATTTT.

In its sample, this clonotype was seen many times. This chain connects TRBV7-9 to TRBJ2-3; TRBD2 matches 9 bases. CDR3 length: 15 amino acids. The V segment lost 4 bases and the J segment 5 bases; nucleotides outside the gene matches: 7. Germline loops: CDR1 SEHNR, CDR2 FQNEAQ (reference sequence). The CDR3 DNA reads TGTGCCAGCAGCTCCGCGGGGGGGCCAAAAGATACGCAGTATTTT. Protein product: CASSSAGGPKDTQYF.

Turning to this clonotype: A read error may be the cause here, since a much bigger clone is one base away. The conserved phenylalanine or tryptophan normally closing the CDR3 is absent here, so this likely arose from a read error. The V call is TRBV14, the J call TRBJ1-1; possibly TRBD1 for D (5 bases). V was shortened by 1 base and J by 6 bases, with 9 bases between the two germline ends. Germline CDR1 is SGHDN and CDR2 is FVKESK. This CDR3 contains 13 residues. The CDR3 loop is CASSQVGGPEAFL. The CDR3 DNA reads as TGTGCCAGCAGCCAAGTTGGGGGTCCTGAAGCTTTCCTT.

This clonotype has a count of ten or more. J is TRBJ1-2 and V is TRBV7-2; D not resolved. This CDR3 spans 14 amino acids. V lost 5 bases and J lost 1, with 11 bases in between. Germline values: CDR1 SGHTA, CDR2 FQGNSA. The CDR3 is CASSQVRSNYGYTF. The CDR3 nucleotides are TGTGCCAGCAGCCAAGTACGGAGTAACTATGGCTACACCTTC.

This clonotype was seen at least ten times. V and J are TRBV12-3 or TRBV12-4 and TRBJ1-1, with TRBD1 matching 9 bases. The V gene end was trimmed by 5 bases and the J gene end by 1 base; junction bases not matched to a gene: 11. This CDR3 has 17 amino acids. CDR3 in amino acids: CASSILTGGVGNTEAFF. CDR3 bases: TGTGCCAGCAGTATTTTAACAGGGGGCGTAGGGAACACTGAAGCTTTCTTT.

This clonotype was recorded many times. This chain connects TRBV28 to TRBJ2-1, with D tentatively TRBD1 (6 bases). Germline loops: CDR1 MDHEN, CDR2 SYDVKM. Trimming took 5 bases from V and 5 from J, leaving 13 bases between them. The CDR3 contains 14 residues. CDR3 DNA: TGTGCCAGCAGTCCCCCAGCAGGGGACAATGAGCAGTTCTTC. As protein: CASSPPAGDNEQFF.

This clonotype was recorded at least ten times. The chain recombines TRBV20-1 with TRBJ2-5; TRBD2 agrees at 11 bases. V gave up 3 bases and J gave up 4 bases; unmatched junction bases: 10. Germline V gene data show CDR1 as DFQATT and CDR2 as SNEGSKA (reference sequence). This CDR3 spans 16 amino acids. The CDR3 region is CSASPISGGAPETQYF. CDR3 nucleotide sequence: TGCAGTGCTAGCCCCATTAGCGGGGGGGCCCCAGAGACCCAGTACTTC.

This clonotype was counted many times. The rearrangement joins TRBV10-3 to TRBJ2-1; D might be TRBD2 (7 bases). The germline V and J ends were trimmed by 2 bases and 3 bases, with 17 bases remaining between them. Germline CDR1 and CDR2: ENHRY and SYGVKD. This CDR3 contains 17 residues. CDR3 in DNA: TGTGCCATCAGTGAGCCCTCCTCGGGGGGCGGCTACAATGAGCAGTTCTTC. Its translation: CAISEPSSGGGYNEQFF.

This clonotype was observed at least ten times. V gene TRBV7-8 combines with J gene TRBJ2-3; 7 positions agree with TRBD2. CDR3 length: 12 residues. Unmatched junction bases numbered 4, after V lost 10 bases and J lost 3 bases. Germline CDR1 is SGHVS and CDR2 is FQNEAQ. The CDR3 sequence is CAIKAGTDTQYF. The CDR3 nucleotides are TGTGCCATAAAAGCGGGAACAGATACGCAGTATTTT.